This entry concerns a single T cell receptor (beta chain). Its antigen is undetermined. Library preparation for TCR beta used quantitative 5'-RACE with molecular barcodes. From the 5' RACE reads, TCRdb called clonotypes with MiXCR, one entry per CDR3 protein. This sample has over 150,000 distinct CDR3 sequences, with around a sixth found just once. There are 12 residues in the CDR3. V was shortened by 2 bases and J by 5 bases, with 6 bases between the two germline ends. CDR1 and CDR2 from the germline V gene are SGHTA and FQGNSA. This entry belongs to a study of CD8 T cells in ankylosing spondylitis. Study-wide results and caveats: Within ankylosing spondylitis blood, a TCR beta motif made up of eight or nine highly homologous variants appeared to be characteristic. Reports of some motif variants in reactive arthritis synovial fluid and blood predate this one. Researchers reportedly found disease-linked clones significantly enriched in matched ankylosing spondylitis synovial fluid.

The TCR comes from a male donor aged 5-29 years with ankylosing spondylitis or in good health (not recorded which). Material for sequencing was blood, either unsorted or a sorted T cell fraction (not recorded which). The chain combines TRBV7-2 with TRBJ2-5, with D hard to call. CDR3: CASSLMRETQYF. CDR3 sequence (DNA): TGTGCCAGCAGCTTAATGCGCGAGACCCAGTACTTC.